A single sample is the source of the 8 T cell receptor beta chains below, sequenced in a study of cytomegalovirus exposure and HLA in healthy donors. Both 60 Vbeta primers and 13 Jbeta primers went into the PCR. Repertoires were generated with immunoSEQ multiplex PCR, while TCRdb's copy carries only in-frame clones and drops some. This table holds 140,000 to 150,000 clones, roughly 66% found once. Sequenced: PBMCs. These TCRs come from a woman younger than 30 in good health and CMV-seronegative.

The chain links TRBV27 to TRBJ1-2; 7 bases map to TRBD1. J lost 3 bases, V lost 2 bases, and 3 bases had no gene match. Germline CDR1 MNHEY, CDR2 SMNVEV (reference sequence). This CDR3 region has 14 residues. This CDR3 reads CASSLKGADYGYTF. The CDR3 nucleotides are TGTGCCAGCAGTTTAAAGGGGGCAGACTATGGCTACACCTTC.

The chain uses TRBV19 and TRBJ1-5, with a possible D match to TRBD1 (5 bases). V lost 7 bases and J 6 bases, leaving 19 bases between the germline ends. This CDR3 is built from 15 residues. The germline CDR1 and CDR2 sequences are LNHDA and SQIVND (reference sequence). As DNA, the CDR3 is TGTGCCAGTACCAAGGGGTGGGGCCGCGGTCAGCCCCAGCATTTT. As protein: CASTKGWGRGQPQHF. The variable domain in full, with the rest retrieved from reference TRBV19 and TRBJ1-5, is DGGITQSPKYLFRKEGQNVTLSCEQNLNHDAMYWYRQDPGQGLRLIYYSQIVNDFQKGDIAEGYSVSREKKESFPLTVTSAQKNPTAFYLCASTKGWGRGQPQHFGDGTRLSIL.

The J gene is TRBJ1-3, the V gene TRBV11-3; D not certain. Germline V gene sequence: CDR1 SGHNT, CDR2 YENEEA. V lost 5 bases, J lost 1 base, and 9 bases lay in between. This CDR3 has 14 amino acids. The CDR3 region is CASSQTNSGNTIYF. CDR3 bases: TGTGCCAGCAGCCAGACTAATTCTGGAAACACCATATATTTT.

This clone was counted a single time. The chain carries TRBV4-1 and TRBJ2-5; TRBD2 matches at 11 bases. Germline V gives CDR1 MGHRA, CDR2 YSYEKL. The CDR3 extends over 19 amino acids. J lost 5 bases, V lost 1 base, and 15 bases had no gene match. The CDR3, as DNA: TGCGCCAGCAGCCAAGTACAACTAGCGGGAGACTTGGGGTGGGAGACCCAGTACTTC. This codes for CASSQVQLAGDLGWETQYF.

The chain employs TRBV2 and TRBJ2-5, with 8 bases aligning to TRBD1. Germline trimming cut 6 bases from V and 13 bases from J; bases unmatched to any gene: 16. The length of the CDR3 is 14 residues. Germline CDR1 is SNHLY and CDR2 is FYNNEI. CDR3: CASSDQEQGVKRYF. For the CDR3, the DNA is TGTGCCAGCAGCGACCAGGAACAGGGGGTAAAGCGGTACTTC. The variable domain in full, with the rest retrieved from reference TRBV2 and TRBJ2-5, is EPEVTQTPSHQVTQMGQEVILRCVPISNHLYFYWYRQILGQKVEFLVSFYNNEISEKSEIFDDQFSVERPDGSNFTLKIRSTKLEDSAMYFCASSDQEQGVKRYFGPGTRLLVL.

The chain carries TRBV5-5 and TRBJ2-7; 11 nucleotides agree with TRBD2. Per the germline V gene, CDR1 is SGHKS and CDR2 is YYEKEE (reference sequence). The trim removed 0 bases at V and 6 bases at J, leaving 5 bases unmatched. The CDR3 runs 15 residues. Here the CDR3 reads CASSLETSGRPEQYV. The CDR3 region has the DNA TGTGCCAGCAGCTTGGAAACTAGCGGGAGACCCGAGCAGTACGTC.

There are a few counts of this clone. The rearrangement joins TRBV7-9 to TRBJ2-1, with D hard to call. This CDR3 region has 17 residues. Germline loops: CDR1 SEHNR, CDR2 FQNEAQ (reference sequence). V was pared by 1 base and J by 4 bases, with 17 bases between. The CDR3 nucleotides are TGTGCCAGCAGCTTAGTTGGTAGAAGCGTCGTTTACAATGAGCAGTTCTTC. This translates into CASSLVGRSVVYNEQFF.

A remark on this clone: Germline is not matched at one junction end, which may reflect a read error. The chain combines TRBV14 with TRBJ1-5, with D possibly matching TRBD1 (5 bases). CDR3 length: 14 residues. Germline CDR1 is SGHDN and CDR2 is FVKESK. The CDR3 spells CANSQQGQGQPQHF. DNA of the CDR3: TGTGCCAACAGCCAGCAGGGCCAGGGCCAGCCCCAGCATTTT.